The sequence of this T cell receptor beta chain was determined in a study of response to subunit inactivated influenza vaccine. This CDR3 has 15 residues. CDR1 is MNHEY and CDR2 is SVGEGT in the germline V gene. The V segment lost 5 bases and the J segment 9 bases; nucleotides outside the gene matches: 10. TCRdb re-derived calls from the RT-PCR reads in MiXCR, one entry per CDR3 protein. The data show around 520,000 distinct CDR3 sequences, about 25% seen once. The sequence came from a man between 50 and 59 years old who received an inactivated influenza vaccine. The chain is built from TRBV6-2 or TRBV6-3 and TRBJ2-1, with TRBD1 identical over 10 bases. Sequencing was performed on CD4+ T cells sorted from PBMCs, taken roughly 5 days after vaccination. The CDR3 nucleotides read TGTGCCAGCAGTCAGACCAGACAGGGGGCAGCTGAGCAGTTCTTC. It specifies CASSQTRQGAAEQFF.